This T cell receptor (beta chain) was recorded in a study of T cell repertoires in cytomegalovirus infection (dated by TCRdb to between 2018 and 2021). Looking at the study overall: The peptide stimulations were aimed at well-studied HLA-B-restricted epitopes as well as recently identified HLA-C-restricted CMV epitopes, whose presentation resists viral immunomodulation. Donor HLA type was relevant to the analysis, as public TCR beta signatures indicated carriage of CMV infection together with the matching HLA type.

The CDR3 starts with the cysteine, ends with the phenylalanine, and has 18 residues. Only the CDR3 portion is preserved as DNA: 54 bases, with reading frame beginning at the first base. From the germline V gene, CDR1 is LGHNT and CDR2 is FRNRAP. The treatment or condition tag for this specimen amounts to: in vitro stimulation with specific CMV peptide epitopes to enrich CMV-specific T cells. TCRdb lists the instrument as Illumina HiSeq 1500. TCRdb reprocessed the public reads (quality trimming at Q25 with fastp, clone calling with MiXCR) and kept in-frame beta chains. Under each unique CDR3 protein, matching rows form one entry showing the most common genes and DNA. Within this sample are about 920,000 distinct CDR3 sequences, with about 33% of them counted one time only. The ten largest make up around an eighth of the sample. Paper-wide results and their limitations: Carriers of CMV infection plus the relevant HLA type were discriminated by the cumulative frequency of public TCR beta family members in the study cohort and in an independent approximately 400-donor cohort. In the ex vivo response, HLA-C-restricted CMV-specific TCR beta clonotypes were dominant, and in two of eight donors the single most frequent clonotype came from this HLA-C-restricted group.

On this clonotype itself: Its binding antigen is unknown. Sequence at one end of the junction differs from germline and may be a read error.

Sequenced here: cultured CD8+ T cells from PBMCs, sampled from culture after CMV antigen stimulation. The sequence links TRBV12-5 to TRBJ1-3, with 8 bases aligning to TRBD1. The receptor was isolated from a human donor in good health (CMV status not recorded). Some clones in this sample may be carry-over from other donors' samples. The CDR3: CTSGFFLEGTGPGNTIYF. Here is the DNA: TGTACTAGTGGTTTTTTCCTCGAAGGGACAGGTCCTGGAAACACCATATATTTT.